Listed below are T cell receptor beta chains from one sample, sequenced in a study of blood T cell repertoires in COVID-19. Profiling relied on immunoSEQ multiplex PCR, and the TCRdb table lists in-frame clones only, not all of them. The sample holds about 73,000 clones, 70% to 85% seen once. The source material was peripheral blood. These receptors were obtained from a woman in her fifties or sixties with acute or convalescent COVID-19. Each CDR3 is given with its conserved first and last residue. A D gene is named only where the DNA matches it firmly. The size entry is marked missing in some rows and otherwise reads once, few, many or a size class.

clone_size: many; v_call: TRBV21-1; j_call: TRBJ2-3; d_call: NA; cdr3_aa: CASSFRPGTSGTGSGTDTQYF; cdr3_nt: TGTGCCAGCAGCTTCCGCCCCGGGACTAGCGGGACGGGATCAGGCACAGATACGCAGTATTTT
clone_size: few; v_call: TRBV7-2; j_call: TRBJ1-2; d_call: NA; cdr3_aa: CASSLAQSYGYTF; cdr3_nt: TGTGCCAGCAGCTTAGCCCAGTCCTATGGCTACACCTTC
clone_size: NA; v_call: TRBV2; j_call: TRBJ1-5; d_call: NA; cdr3_aa: CASSAVNQPQHF; cdr3_nt: TGTGCCAGCAGTGCTGTGAATCAGCCCCAGCATTTT
clone_size: NA; v_call: TRBV7-8; j_call: TRBJ2-7; d_call: TRBD2; cdr3_aa: CASSLGLAGDEQYF; cdr3_nt: TGTGCCAGCAGCTTAGGACTAGCGGGAGACGAGCAGTACTTC
clone_size: few; v_call: TRBV12-3/TRBV12-4; j_call: TRBJ1-2; d_call: NA; cdr3_aa: CASRTQGGGYTF; cdr3_nt: TGTGCCAGCAGGACTCAGGGTGGAGGCTACACCTTC
clone_size: NA; v_call: TRBV6-1; j_call: TRBJ1-2; d_call: NA; cdr3_aa: CASSEILEGGYTF; cdr3_nt: TGTGCCAGCAGTGAAATATTGGAGGGCGGCTACACCTTC
clone_size: NA; v_call: TRBV19; j_call: TRBJ1-2; d_call: TRBD1; cdr3_aa: CASSTRQGAAGYTF; cdr3_nt: TGTGCCAGTAGTACTCGACAGGGGGCGGCTGGCTACACCTTC
clone_size: NA; v_call: TRBV27; j_call: TRBJ1-3; d_call: NA; cdr3_aa: CASSGTPSGNTIYF; cdr3_nt: TGTGCCAGCAGTGGGACACCCTCTGGAAACACCATATATTTT
clone_size: NA; v_call: TRBV27; j_call: TRBJ1-5; d_call: TRBD1; cdr3_aa: CASSRDRGSGQPQHF; cdr3_nt: TGTGCCAGCAGTCGAGACAGGGGATCTGGTCAGCCCCAGCATTTT
clone_size: NA; v_call: TRBV2; j_call: TRBJ1-4; d_call: NA; cdr3_aa: CASRAPGGTNEKLFF; cdr3_nt: TGTGCCAGCAGGGCACCGGGGGGCACTAATGAAAAACTGTTTTTT
clone_size: NA; v_call: TRBV5-8; j_call: TRBJ1-4; d_call: NA; cdr3_aa: CASSKQTSTNEKLFF; cdr3_nt: TGTGCCAGCAGTAAACAGACATCAACTAATGAAAAACTGTTTTTT
clone_size: NA; v_call: TRBV30; j_call: TRBJ1-5; d_call: TRBD1; cdr3_aa: CAWTGGLRNQPQHF; cdr3_nt: TGTGCCTGGACAGGGGGCCTCAGGAATCAGCCCCAGCATTTT
clone_size: NA; v_call: TRBV10-3; j_call: TRBJ1-3; d_call: TRBD1; cdr3_aa: CAISPGQNPSGNTIYF; cdr3_nt: TGTGCCATCAGTCCGGGACAGAACCCCTCTGGAAACACCATATATTTT
clone_size: NA; v_call: TRBV9; j_call: TRBJ1-1; d_call: TRBD1; cdr3_aa: CASSAVGRQGQGEAFF; cdr3_nt: TGTGCCAGCAGCGCCGTAGGGCGACAGGGCCAAGGAGAAGCTTTCTTT
clone_size: NA; v_call: TRBV29-1; j_call: TRBJ1-2; d_call: NA; cdr3_aa: CSVAPGPGVYGYTF; cdr3_nt: TGCAGCGTTGCCCCGGGACCGGGGGTATATGGCTACACCTTC
clone_size: once; v_call: TRBV9; j_call: TRBJ2-1; d_call: TRBD2; cdr3_aa: CASSFGLAGGNEQFF; cdr3_nt: TGTGCCAGCAGCTTCGGACTAGCGGGGGGCAATGAGCAGTTCTTC
clone_size: NA; v_call: TRBV5-6; j_call: TRBJ1-6; d_call: NA; cdr3_aa: CASSSYDRPYNSPLHF; cdr3_nt: TGTGCCAGCAGCTCATACGACAGGCCTTATAATTCACCCCTCCACTTT
clone_size: NA; v_call: TRBV6-5; j_call: TRBJ2-1; d_call: NA; cdr3_aa: CASSYGAYEQFF; cdr3_nt: TGTGCCAGCAGTTACGGGGCTTATGAGCAGTTCTTC
clone_size: NA; v_call: TRBV28; j_call: TRBJ2-3; d_call: NA; cdr3_aa: CASSLGGLGLQF; cdr3_nt: TGTGCCAGCAGTTTAGGAGGTCTCGGACTGCAGTTT
clone_size: few; v_call: TRBV13; j_call: TRBJ2-7; d_call: TRBD2; cdr3_aa: CASSLKLAGEHKQYF; cdr3_nt: TGTGCCAGCAGCTTAAAGCTAGCGGGGGAGCACAAGCAGTACTTC
clone_size: NA; v_call: TRBV11-2; j_call: TRBJ1-3; d_call: TRBD1; cdr3_aa: CASSLDPTGVGNTIYF; cdr3_nt: TGTGCCAGCAGCTTAGACCCCACAGGGGTTGGAAACACCATATATTTT
clone_size: NA; v_call: TRBV7-2; j_call: TRBJ2-2; d_call: TRBD2; cdr3_aa: CASSGGKNTGELFF; cdr3_nt: TGTGCCAGCTCGGGGGGGAAGAACACCGGGGAGCTGTTTTTT
clone_size: NA; v_call: TRBV12-3/TRBV12-4; j_call: TRBJ2-4; d_call: NA; cdr3_aa: CASSSVAKNIQYF; cdr3_nt: TGTGCCAGCAGTTCGGTAGCCAAAAACATTCAGTACTTC
clone_size: NA; v_call: TRBV10-1; j_call: TRBJ1-1; d_call: NA; cdr3_aa: CASSLQGNTEAFF; cdr3_nt: TGCGCCAGCAGTCTACAGGGGAACACTGAAGCTTTCTTT
clone_size: once; v_call: TRBV6-5; j_call: TRBJ1-1; d_call: TRBD1; cdr3_aa: CASRFRGPNTEAFF; cdr3_nt: TGTGCCAGCAGGTTCAGGGGGCCGAACACTGAAGCTTTCTTT
clone_size: NA; v_call: TRBV2; j_call: TRBJ2-6; d_call: NA; cdr3_aa: CASSRTRLSGANVLTF; cdr3_nt: TGTGCCAGCAGCCGGACAAGGCTCTCTGGGGCCAACGTCCTGACTTTC
clone_size: once; v_call: TRBV6-5; j_call: TRBJ2-7; d_call: NA; cdr3_aa: CASSYSLGDVNYEQYF; cdr3_nt: TGTGCCAGCAGTTACTCGTTAGGGGATGTTAACTACGAGCAGTACTTC